The 14 T cell receptor beta chains given below trace back to one sample, sequenced in a study of OX40 agonist ivuxolimab in advanced cancers. Library preparation was by the immunoSEQ multiplex PCR assay. TCRdb's version of the immuneACCESS table is confined to in-frame rearrangements and falls short of the full clone set. An unresolved V gene accounts for under half of the shortfall where checked; the remainder is of unknown origin. The sample table lists 65,000 to 75,000 clones, 70% to 90% of them with a count of one. The ten largest account for around 2% of the sample. The sample here was CD4+ or CD8+ T cells sorted from blood, taken in a trial of the OX40 agonist ivuxolimab. The receptors come from an adult with an advanced solid tumor such as melanoma, head and neck, liver or kidney cancer.

V and J are TRBV7-8 and TRBJ1-2; TRBD1 matches at 7 bases. V lost 5 bases, J lost 2 bases, and 2 bases stayed unmatched. The germline CDR1 and CDR2 sequences are SGHVS and FQNEAQ. This CDR3 has 13 amino acids. CDR3 bases: TGTGCCAGCAGCGAGGACAGGAACTATGGCTACACCTTC. Its translation is CASSEDRNYGYTF.

The rearrangement links TRBV11-2 to TRBJ2-7; D ambiguous. V gave up 1 base and J gave up 7 bases, with 5 bases separating them. The CDR3 has 11 amino acids. Germline CDR1 and CDR2: SGHAT and FQNNGV. This CDR3 reads CASSLGEEQYF. The CDR3 DNA reads as TGTGCCAGCAGCTTAGGGGAAGAGCAGTACTTC. The full variable domain, completed using reference TRBV11-2 and TRBJ2-7, is EAGVAQSPRYKIIEKRQSVAFWCNPISGHATLYWYQQILGQGPKLLIQFQNNGVVDDSQLPKDRFSAERLKGVDSTLKIQPAKLEDSAVYLCASSLGEEQYFGPGTRLTVT.

As DNA, the CDR3 is TGTGCCAGCAGCTTACCCGGGACCCCAGGCTCAGCTTTCTTT. Its translation is CASSLPGTPGSAFF. The V call is TRBV7-2, the J call TRBJ1-1; a weak D match, TRBD1 (5 bases). The CDR3 length is 14 residues. Germline CDR1 reads SGHTA; CDR2 reads FQGNSA. Trimming left V 2 bases short and J 10 bases short, with 17 bases between. The full variable domain, in which reference TRBV7-2 and TRBJ1-1 provide the parts outside the CDR3, is GAGVSQSPSNKVTEKGKDVELRCDPISGHTALYWYRQSLGQGLEFLIYFQGNSAPDKSGLPSDRFSAERTGGSVSTLTIQRTQQEDSAVYLCASSLPGTPGSAFFGQGTRLTVV.

The genes are TRBV11-2 and TRBJ2-5; 14 nucleotides match TRBD2. This CDR3 region has 15 residues. Germline V gene data show CDR1 as SGHAT and CDR2 as FQNNGV. V lost 3 bases to trimming and J lost 5 bases; unmatched junction nucleotides: 2. The CDR3 DNA follows: TGTGCCAGCAGCTTGGGACTAGCGGGAGCGGAGACCCAGTACTTC. This translates into CASSLGLAGAETQYF.

The J gene is TRBJ1-3, the V gene TRBV5-6; no reliable D call. Germline-derived CDR1 and CDR2 are SGHDT and YYEEEE. V was clipped by 4 bases and J by 0 bases, with 14 bases between them. This CDR3 spans 16 amino acids. The CDR3 DNA reads TGTGCCAGCAGCGGTTTGGGTCAGGACTCTGGAAACACCATATATTTT. Encoded protein: CASSGLGQDSGNTIYF.

The chain employs TRBV5-1 and TRBJ2-7, with 8 bases aligning to TRBD1. With 0 bases clipped from V and 4 bases from J, the junction kept 6 bases outside the gene matches. The germline V gene encodes CDR1 SGHRS and CDR2 YFSETQ. This CDR3 is 15 amino acids long. The CDR3 nucleotides read TGCGCCAGCAGCTTGGGCGGGACAGGTCTTTACGAGCAGTACTTC. As protein: CASSLGGTGLYEQYF.

The chain carries TRBV6-5 and TRBJ1-2; 7 bases map to TRBD1. CDR1 and CDR2 from the germline V gene are MNHEY and SVGAGI. This CDR3 has 15 residues. Trimming removed 0 bases from V and 5 bases from J; junction bases left unmatched: 6. The CDR3 sequence: CASSYSAGGGYGYTF. CDR3 coding DNA: TGTGCCAGCAGTTACTCCGCAGGGGGAGGTTATGGCTACACCTTC.

The chain recombines TRBV30 with TRBJ1-6; TRBD1 matches at 8 bases. CDR1 GTSNPN and CDR2 SVGIG come from the germline V gene (reference sequence). J lost 7 bases, V lost 2 bases, and 7 bases had no gene match. The CDR3 loop spans 15 amino acids. CDR3 amino acids: CAWSNGDRSNSPLHF. The CDR3 coding sequence is TGTGCCTGGAGTAACGGGGACAGGTCCAATTCACCCCTCCACTTT.

V and J are TRBV18 and TRBJ1-1; D is unclear. Germline values: CDR1 KGHSH, CDR2 LQKENI. The length of the CDR3 is 12 residues. Trimming shortened V by 1 base and J by 7 bases, and 7 bases separated the two germline ends. CDR3 sequence reads: CASSPRPNEAFF. As DNA, the CDR3 is TGTGCCAGCTCACCACGGCCAAATGAAGCTTTCTTT.

This chain links TRBV28 with TRBJ1-2; a weak D match, TRBD1 (6 bases). The germline V gene has CDR1 MDHEN and CDR2 SYDVKM. This CDR3 spans 14 amino acids. The germline V and J ends were trimmed by 3 bases and 6 bases, with 14 bases remaining between them. CDR3 sequence reads: CASSFGGQIDGYTF. CDR3 in DNA: TGTGCCAGCAGTTTTGGGGGGCAGATCGATGGCTACACCTTC.

The chain recombines TRBV7-3 with TRBJ1-1; a possible D gene is TRBD1 (6 bases). Germline CDR1 reads SGHTA; CDR2 reads FQGTGA. Trimming took 5 bases from V and 1 from J, leaving 8 bases between them. The length of the CDR3 is 13 residues. CDR3 sequence reads: CASSQGPNTEAFF. The DNA of the CDR3 is TGTGCCAGCAGCCAGGGGCCGAACACTGAAGCTTTCTTT.

The V and J genes are TRBV27 and TRBJ2-3, with D possibly being TRBD1 (6 bases). CDR3 length: 13 amino acids. Germline CDR1 reads MNHEY; CDR2 reads SMNVEV (reference sequence). The V gene lost 7 bases and the J gene lost 2 bases, with 10 bases spanning the gap. Here the CDR3 DNA reads TGTGCCAGCAACGGACAGAACACAGATACGCAGTATTTT. Its protein is CASNGQNTDTQYF.

CDR3 amino acids: CASSWEREEYEQYF. Written as DNA, the CDR3 is TGTGCCAGCAGCTGGGAGCGGGAGGAGTACGAGCAGTACTTC. The J gene is TRBJ2-7, the V gene TRBV7-3, with TRBD2 matching over 9 bases. CDR1 is SGHTA, CDR2 FQGTGA, per germline. The CDR3 spans 14 residues. Germline trimming cut 4 bases from V and 4 bases from J; bases unmatched to any gene: 5.

This chain joins TRBV7-6 and TRBJ2-3; either TRBD1 or TRBD2 may fit D (6 bases each). This CDR3 has 12 residues. The V end lost 5 bases, the J end lost 9 bases, and 12 bases lay between the germline ends. Germline-derived CDR1 and CDR2 are SGHVS and FNYEAQ. This CDR3 is CASSRGGTTQYF. CDR3 DNA sequence: TGTGCCAGCAGCAGAGGGGGGACAACGCAGTATTTT. The full variable domain, rest sourced from reference TRBV7-6 and TRBJ2-3, is GAGVSQSPRYKVTKRGQDVALRCDPISGHVSLYWYRQALGQGPEFLTYFNYEAQQDKSGLPNDRFSAERPEGSISTLTIQRTEQRDSAMYRCASSRGGTTQYFGPGTRLTVL.